These 7 T cell receptor beta chains share one sample of origin, sequenced in a study of cytomegalovirus exposure and HLA in healthy donors. The PCR had 60 Vbeta and 13 Jbeta primers. Measured with immunoSEQ multiplex PCR; TCRdb has only the in-frame clones, and not every one. The sample includes about 240,000 clones, roughly 78% of them seen just once. Sequencing used PBMCs. These receptors were taken from a boy aged 5 to 17 in good health and CMV-seronegative.

CDR3 DNA: TGTGCCAGCAGCTTGAAGTTGGACTTCCCTTATAGCAATCAGCCCCAGCATTTT. This encodes CASSLKLDFPYSNQPQHF. The rearrangement uses TRBV5-4 and TRBJ1-5; D is uncertain. V lost 1 base to trimming and J lost 0 bases, with 17 bases between them. This CDR3 is 18 amino acids long. Germline V gene sequence: CDR1 SGHNT, CDR2 YYREEE (reference sequence).

J is TRBJ2-5 and V is TRBV19; 10 bases map to TRBD1. The trim removed 7 bases at V and 2 bases at J, leaving 4 bases unmatched. The CDR3 extends over 14 amino acids. Germline lookup yields CDR1 LNHDA and CDR2 SQIVND (reference sequence). The CDR3 loop reads CASTDRGGQETQYF. CDR3 sequence (DNA): TGTGCCAGTACGGACAGGGGGGGACAAGAGACCCAGTACTTC.

CDR3 nucleotide sequence: TGTGCCCATGGACAGATCTATGGCTACACCTTC. Translated, it gives CAHGQIYGYTF. The chain carries TRBV30 and TRBJ1-2, with a tentative D call TRBD1 (6 bases). This CDR3 is 11 amino acids long. The germline V gene has CDR1 GTSNPN and CDR2 SVGIG (reference sequence). The V gene lost 8 bases and the J gene lost 4 bases, with 11 bases spanning the gap.

V usage is TRBV5-1 and J usage is TRBJ2-1; possibly TRBD2 for D (6 bases). This CDR3 is built from 16 residues. Trimming removed 3 bases from V and 0 bases from J, with 13 bases in between. Germline assignment: CDR1 SGHRS and CDR2 YFSETQ. The CDR3 is CASSSLGGDSYNEQFF. The CDR3 nucleotides read TGCGCCAGCAGCTCCCTGGGGGGAGACTCCTACAATGAGCAGTTCTTC.

This clone has only one observation. The chain recombines TRBV4-1 with TRBJ2-2; 9 bases agree with TRBD1. The CDR3 runs to 16 residues. Germline CDR1 reads MGHRA; CDR2 reads YSYEKL. J was trimmed by 4 bases and V by 4 bases; bases with no gene match: 7. Written as DNA, the CDR3 is TGCGCCAGCAGCCGACCACAGGGGGCCGGCACCGGGGAGCTGTTTTTT. It specifies CASSRPQGAGTGELFF.

CDR3 amino acids: CASSEGQGGNEQFF. The CDR3, as DNA: TGTGCCAGCAGTGAGGGACAGGGTGGGAATGAGCAGTTCTTC. The gene calls are TRBV2 and TRBJ2-1, with 9 bases fitting TRBD1. Germline V lookup: CDR1 SNHLY, CDR2 FYNNEI. V was clipped by 3 bases and J by 7 bases; unmatched bases: 4. The CDR3 runs 14 residues.

The CDR3 region is CASSESSGVIGEQFF. Written as DNA, the CDR3 is TGTGCCAGCAGTGAATCTAGCGGAGTCATCGGTGAGCAGTTCTTC. The chain has TRBV6-4 and TRBJ2-1; 7 positions agree with TRBD2. Germline V gene data show CDR1 as MRHNA and CDR2 as SNTAGT. CDR3 length: 15 residues. V was clipped by 3 bases and J by 9 bases; unmatched bases: 11.